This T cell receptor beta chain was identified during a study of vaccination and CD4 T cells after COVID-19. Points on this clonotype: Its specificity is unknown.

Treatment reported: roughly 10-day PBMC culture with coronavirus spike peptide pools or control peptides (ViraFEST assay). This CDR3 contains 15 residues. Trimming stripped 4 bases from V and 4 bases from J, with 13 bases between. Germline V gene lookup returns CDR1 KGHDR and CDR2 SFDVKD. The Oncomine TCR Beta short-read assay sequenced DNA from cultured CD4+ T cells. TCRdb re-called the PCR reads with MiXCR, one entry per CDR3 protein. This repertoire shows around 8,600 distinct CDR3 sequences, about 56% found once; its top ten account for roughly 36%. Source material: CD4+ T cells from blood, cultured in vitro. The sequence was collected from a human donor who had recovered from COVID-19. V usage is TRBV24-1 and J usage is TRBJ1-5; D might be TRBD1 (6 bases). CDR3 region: CATSDPDRPNQPQHF. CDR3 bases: TGTGCCACCAGTGACCCGGACAGACCAAATCAGCCCCAGCATTTT.